This T cell receptor (beta chain) derives from a study of T-cell memory formation after mild COVID-19. Across the study: Most TCR clusters belonged to a single donor.

Constant-segment primers served in 5'RACE that generated TCR alpha and TCR beta cDNA libraries bearing sample barcodes and UMIs. TCRdb called the 5' RACE reads again in MiXCR, with one record for every CDR3 protein. The data show about 260,000 distinct CDR3 sequences, roughly 17% seen once. This clonotype was picked up one time. No antigen is known for it. Trimming left V 0 bases short and J 4 bases short, with 10 bases between. The CDR3 sequence is 14 residues long. Germline CDR1 is MNHEY and CDR2 is SVGAGI. Whole-study results and caveats: CD4/CD8 balance held among clones contracting day 15 to 85, and later expanders leaned CD4+. The study found contracting CD4+ clones mainly in CM and EM and contracting CD8+ clones in EMRA.

This TCR was recovered from a young man who had mild COVID-19 (a few samples of this study predate the infection). Cell type and time point are not known. This chain links TRBV6-5 with TRBJ2-7; D is uncertain. The specimen was PBMCs or a T cell subset sorted from them (not recorded which). CDR3 bases: TGTGCCAGCAGTTACTCGAGTACCAGGTACGAGCAGTACTTC. It codes for CASSYSSTRYEQYF.